The 15 T cell receptor beta chains given below trace back to one sample, sequenced in a study of molecular identifiers for immune sequencing clone quantification. TCRdb fed the PCR reads into MiXCR, producing one record per CDR3 protein. The table has about 640,000 distinct CDR3 sequences, 15% to 20% seen once. Sequenced material: naive CD8+ T cells from blood, with Jurkat cell RNA spiked in. The sample's subset: FACS-sorted CD8+CD4-CCR7+CD45RA+ naive T cells. The receptors were gathered from a human donor in good health. Some libraries in this study had Jurkat cell RNA spiked in.

The chain employs TRBV27 and TRBJ2-7; TRBD1 is a possible D gene (5 bases). Germline lookup yields CDR1 MNHEY and CDR2 SMNVEV (reference sequence). The CDR3 spans 16 residues. With 5 bases removed from V and 0 bases from J, the gap between germline ends came to 17 bases. CDR3 amino acids: CASSPSWQGRSYEQYF. CDR3 bases: TGTGCCAGCAGTCCCAGTTGGCAGGGCCGCTCCTACGAGCAGTACTTC.

This chain uses TRBV19 with TRBJ2-7; D unresolved. The V end lost 3 bases, the J end lost 7 bases, and 13 bases lay between the germline ends. This CDR3 is built from 13 residues. Germline V gives CDR1 LNHDA, CDR2 SQIVND (reference sequence). CDR3 bases: TGTGCCAGTAGTATGACGTTCGACGGGGAGCAGTACTTC. Translated, it gives CASSMTFDGEQYF.

Remarks on this clonotype: At one boundary the junction diverges from the germline segment, which might be a read error. The chain is built from TRBV7-8 and TRBJ1-1; the D is unclear. The CDR3 loop spans 16 amino acids. Germline loops: CDR1 SGHVS, CDR2 FQNEAQ. The CDR3 reads CASSLGAGIGNTEASF. The CDR3 DNA is TGTGCCAGCAGCTTAGGGGCAGGTATAGGGAACACTGAAGCTTCCTTT. Looking up the rest from reference TRBV7-8 and TRBJ1-1 gives the full variable domain: GAGVSQSPRYKVAKRGQDVALRCDPISGHVSLFWYQQALGQGPEFLTYFQNEAQLDKSGLPSDRFFAERPEGSVSTLKIQRTQQEDSAVYLCASSLGAGIGNTEASFGQGTRLTVV.

The table lists this clonotype with a few counts. The chain has TRBV3-1 and TRBJ2-5, with D uncertain. V was trimmed by 0 bases and J by 2 bases, leaving 7 bases between them. CDR1 and CDR2 from the germline V gene are LGHDT and YNNKEL (reference sequence). The CDR3 contains 14 residues. The CDR3 nucleotides read TGTGCCAGCAGCCAAGACGTAATTCAAGAGACCCAGTACTTC. It encodes CASSQDVIQETQYF.

As regards this clonotype: Compared with germline, one end of the junction differs, possibly owing to a read error. The V call is TRBV28, the J call TRBJ2-5, with D possibly TRBD2 on 5 matching bases. This CDR3 has 12 residues. CDR1 and CDR2 (germline): MDHEN, SYDVKM. The CDR3 is CASNPHSGNTIF. Written as DNA, the CDR3 is TGTGCCAGCAATCCACATTCCGGGAACACAATCTTC. Looking up the rest from reference TRBV28 and TRBJ2-5 gives the full variable domain: DVKVTQSSRYLVKRTGEKVFLECVQDMDHENMFWYRQDPGLGLRLIYFSYDVKMKEKGDIPEGYSVSREKKERFSLILESASTNQTSMYLCASNPHSGNTIFGPGTRLLVL.

The count of this clonotype is one. At one of its ends the junction is not consistent with the germline gene, which may arise from a read error. This rearrangement joins TRBV2 to TRBJ2-5, with D perhaps assigned TRBD1 or TRBD2 (5 bases each). The CDR3 spans 14 residues. Germline V gene lookup returns CDR1 SNHLY and CDR2 FYNNEI. The CDR3 region is CASSERSGHGTRYF. CDR3 nucleotides: TGTGCCAGCAGTGAGCGATCGGGTCATGGGACCCGGTACTTC.

The rearrangement joins TRBV18 to TRBJ1-2; D is possibly TRBD1 (6 bases). CDR1 and CDR2 (germline): KGHSH, LQKENI. Trimming removed 3 bases from V and 5 bases from J, with 22 bases in between. CDR3 size: 17 residues. This chain's CDR3 is CASSPLPETGGDYGYTF. CDR3 coding DNA: TGTGCCAGCTCACCGCTTCCTGAGACAGGAGGAGATTATGGCTACACCTTC.

This clonotype was recorded many times. The V and J genes are TRBV20-1 and TRBJ1-1; 7 nucleotides match TRBD1. In germline, CDR1 is DFQATT, CDR2 SNEGSKA (reference sequence). J was trimmed by 4 bases and V by 5 bases; bases with no gene match: 7. The CDR3 loop spans 13 amino acids. This chain's CDR3 is CSAWDRIPTEAFF. CDR3 DNA sequence: TGCAGTGCTTGGGACAGAATCCCCACTGAAGCTTTCTTT.

The V call is TRBV4-2, the J call TRBJ2-3; D remains unclear. The CDR3 runs 15 residues. Germline assignment: CDR1 LGHNA and CDR2 YNFKEQ. The V end lost 0 bases, the J end lost 4 bases, and 11 bases lay between the germline ends. CDR3 sequence (DNA): TGTGCCAGCAGCCAAGAGCGAATAGTCCCAGATACGCAGTATTTT. Translated: CASSQERIVPDTQYF.

This clonotype was seen repeatedly, ten times or more. The chain has TRBV2 and TRBJ2-7; D possibly corresponds to TRBD1 (5 bases). Trimming stripped 6 bases from V and 2 bases from J, with 11 bases between. Germline CDR1 SNHLY, CDR2 FYNNEI. The CDR3 is 13 amino acids. The CDR3 loop reads CASSPGSPYEQYF. Here the CDR3 DNA reads TGTGCCAGCAGCCCAGGGTCCCCCTACGAGCAGTACTTC.

In its sample, this clonotype was seen a few times. The chain employs TRBV12-3 or TRBV12-4 and TRBJ2-7; TRBD2 matches at 8 bases. The CDR3 loop spans 16 amino acids. The ends lost 4 bases at V and 1 base at J; junction bases unmatched: 9. The chain's CDR3 is CASSSSWAGGSYEQYF. CDR3 DNA sequence: TGTGCCAGCAGTTCCTCCTGGGCGGGGGGTTCCTACGAGCAGTACTTC.

This clonotype occurred a few times. The rearrangement uses TRBV4-3 and TRBJ2-2; TRBD2 matches 13 bases. Germline CDR1 reads LGHNA; CDR2 reads YSLEER. J was trimmed by 6 bases and V by 10 bases; bases with no gene match: 8. CDR3 length: 15 amino acids. The CDR3 DNA reads as TGCGCCACGGGCACGGGACTAGCGGGATCCGGGGAGCTGTTTTTT. As protein: CATGTGLAGSGELFF.

Many counts were recorded for this clonotype. The chain uses TRBV3-1 and TRBJ1-2, with D hard to call. Germline V gene sequence: CDR1 LGHDT, CDR2 YNNKEL (reference sequence). The CDR3 extends over 13 amino acids. Trimming took off 6 bases at V and 2 bases at J, with 10 bases between the two ends. CDR3: CASRKGYNYGYTF. Here the CDR3 DNA reads TGTGCCAGCAGGAAGGGATACAACTATGGCTACACCTTC. The entire variable domain, with the rest obtained from reference TRBV3-1 and TRBJ1-2, is as follows: DTAVSQTPKYLVTQMGNDKSIKCEQNLGHDTMYWYKQDSKKFLKIMFSYNNKELIINETVPNRFSPKSPDKAHLNLHINSLELGDSAVYFCASRKGYNYGYTFGSGTRLTVV.

The sample holds many counts of this clonotype. CDR3 amino acids: CAWITGTGGGEQFF. The CDR3 coding sequence is TGTGCCTGGATTACCGGGACAGGGGGCGGTGAGCAGTTCTTC. The chain recombines TRBV30 with TRBJ2-1; 12 bases align to TRBD1. CDR3 length: 14 residues. Germline CDR1 reads GTSNPN; CDR2 reads SVGIG (reference sequence). J gave up 9 bases and V 4 bases, and 7 bases lay outside the gene matches.

This clonotype was seen a few times. V is TRBV4-1 and J is TRBJ2-2, with D perhaps TRBD1 or TRBD2 (5 bases each). Germline CDR1 reads MGHRA; CDR2 reads YSYEKL. The ends were cut back, 0 bases at V and 0 bases at J, with 11 bases in the middle. The CDR3 length is 17 residues. The DNA of the CDR3 is TGCGCCAGCAGCCAAGATCCGGGACGGGCGAACACCGGGGAGCTGTTTTTT. It translates to CASSQDPGRANTGELFF.